This T cell receptor (beta chain) was captured by sequencing in a study of cytomegalovirus exposure and HLA in healthy donors. Study overall: In an early release, HLA-typed donors contributed 90 million or so unique TCR sequences.

Each donor was nominally healthy when sampled (though unrecorded immune exposures were likely). General study points: Apparent HLA restriction characterized most CMV-associated TCR beta chains in a later analysis. It was reportedly the case that the classifier diagnosed cytomegalovirus status with high specificity and sensitivity.

Note on this clone: Its matching antigen is unknown.

It was with 60 Vbeta and 13 Jbeta primers that the PCR ran. The assay was immunoSEQ multiplex PCR, and TCRdb's table has in-frame clones only and misses some. This table holds under 150,000 clones, 60% to 85% found once. Germline loops: CDR1 MDHEN, CDR2 SYDVKM. The length of the CDR3 is 13 residues. Trimming left V 1 base short and J 11 bases short, with 12 bases between. Source material: PBMCs. The V call is TRBV28, the J call TRBJ2-4; D unclear. The source of this sequence is a woman in her thirties or forties in good health and CMV-seronegative. The CDR3 region has the DNA TGTGCCAGCAGTTTATCCCCGAGTGTCGTTCAGTACTTC. Its translation: CASSLSPSVVQYF. Looking up the rest from reference TRBV28 and TRBJ2-4 gives the full variable domain: DVKVTQSSRYLVKRTGEKVFLECVQDMDHENMFWYRQDPGLGLRLIYFSYDVKMKEKGDIPEGYSVSREKKERFSLILESASTNQTSMYLCASSLSPSVVQYFGAGTRLSVL.